The subject of this entry is one T cell receptor beta chain. Its antigen remains unidentified. No much larger clone exists at a distance of one base, and base qualities are not known. Libraries were made using 5' RACE. The reads were generated on an Illumina HiSeq 2500. A second PCR of roughly 7 to 12 cycles was performed with a sample-barcoded 5' primer and a J-beta primer mix. A unique molecular identifier was introduced onto each TCR beta cDNA molecule by a template-switch 5' adaptor carrying 12 random nucleotides. Each sample yielded at least 2.5 million CDR3-containing paired-end reads. The Mint cDNA synthesis kit, primed by a TRBC-specific oligonucleotide, was used to synthesize first-strand cDNA from all RNA. Following uracil-DNA glycosylase treatment, all cDNA underwent a first 18-cycle PCR with the universal primers M1SS and BC2_uni_R. The published analysis was carried out like this. For normalization, 1 million high-quality reads, each with a distinct molecular identifier, were randomly selected from each sample. Instead of being binned into consensus sequences, reads that shared molecular identifiers were thrown out. MiTCR, set to a Q25 quality threshold and the strictest error-elimination algorithm, was used for CDR3 identification, clonotype clustering and error correction. Lower-bound total TCR beta diversity was estimated with a nonparametric unseen species model using Euler transformation. The public reads were reprocessed in TCRdb via fastp at Q25 and MiXCR, keeping in-frame beta chains. Each CDR3 protein gets just one entry, which takes the most common genes and DNA from the rows behind it. The V and J calls here are based on TCRdb, not the publication. This sample comprises over 1,300,000 distinct CDR3 sequences, 55% to 75% of them detected only once. More than 6% of the sample comes from the top ten.

V and J are trimmed by 5 bases and 6 bases, and the gene matches miss 10 bases of the junction. From the cysteine through the phenylalanine, the CDR3 covers 15 amino acids. The entry retains the CDR3 DNA only, 45 bases that are in frame from base 1. CDR1 and CDR2 (SGHTA, FQGNSA) derive from the germline V gene. The data belong to a study of blood T cells in healthy people across ages (dated by TCRdb to between 2014 and 2017). Regarding the complete study: In model experiments, template switching captured roughly one uniquely barcoded TCR beta cDNA molecule for every two T cells. To avoid experimental bias, donors of different ages were randomly spread across the sequencing lanes. The study measured age-related changes in TCR beta repertoire diversity using deep sequencing normalized with unique cDNA molecular identifiers. For two donors (one aged 18 to 29 and one aged 80 or older), the study analyzed two additional independent replicas of 1 million unique cDNA reads from the same blood draw. Four age groups were formed from the donors: young (average approximately 15 years), middle-aged (approximately 40), aged (under 70) and long-lived (82). What the study reported, not specific to this receptor: Because donor CMV infection status was unknown, age-related changes in expanded clonotypes were potentially confounded. As age increased, observed TCR beta diversity per million T cells dropped in a roughly linear way, and a significant reduction was already evident by age roughly 40. Since profiling was done on bulk unsorted PBMCs, naive and antigen-experienced compartments could not be conclusively compared. There was a strong correlation between observed TCR beta diversity and the percentage of naive T cells measured by flow cytometry. Total diversity estimates from one million sequenced T cells were considered lower bounds and underestimates. Compared with the aged group, more naive CD4+ T cells, fewer expanded clones and increased TCR diversity were shown by the long-lived group, suggesting age selection.

Donors were approximately 42 systemically healthy Caucasian individuals from Russia aged roughly 6 to 100 years. About 10 milliliters of peripheral blood were collected from each donor into EDTA-treated Vacutainer tubes. PBMCs were isolated by Ficoll-Paque density-gradient centrifugation, with at least 6 million obtained per sample. Trizol reagent was used to extract total RNA from the PBMCs, yielding at least 6 micrograms per sample. For every donor, an aliquot of PBMCs went through flow cytometry to measure the percentages of naive CD45RAhigh/CD27high T cells. Sequencing was done on a sample of blood. The TCR originated in a young man in good health. Recombination linked TRBV7-2 to TRBJ2-7, and 10 bases in between align with TRBD2. The CDR3 protein: CASSPSSGRTGEQYF. The sequenced DNA: TGTGCCAGCAGCCCTTCTAGCGGGAGAACGGGCGAGCAGTACTTC.